A selection of T cell receptor beta chains follows, all from one sample in a study of T cells in Graves' hyperthyroidism and ophthalmopathy. A single record per CDR3 protein comes from TCRdb applying MiXCR to the multiplex PCR reads. The data hold about 290,000 distinct CDR3 sequences, with approximately 14% observed a single time. The sample comprised blood. The receptors come from a woman between 35 and 50 years old with Graves' hyperthyroidism. Each CDR3 is given without its conserved first and last residue. Part of the rows lack a size; the others show once, few, many or a class for expanded clones.

v_call: TRBV6-1
clone_size: few
j_call: TRBJ2-7
cdr3_aa: ASSAFIYATYEQY

v_call: TRBV5-8
clone_size: .
j_call: TRBJ2-1
cdr3_aa: ASSFTSGSKNEQF

v_call: TRBV6-1
clone_size: .
j_call: TRBJ1-1
cdr3_aa: ASSLAALNTEAF

v_call: TRBV7-9
clone_size: many
j_call: TRBJ2-4
cdr3_aa: ASSPDYAIQY

v_call: TRBV18
clone_size: many
j_call: TRBJ1-1
cdr3_aa: ASSPYRNTEAF

v_call: TRBV6-1
clone_size: many
j_call: TRBJ1-5
cdr3_aa: ASTPATRDNQPQH

v_call: TRBV19
clone_size: .
j_call: TRBJ1-5
cdr3_aa: ASSNPGKGDQPQH

v_call: TRBV19
clone_size: .
j_call: TRBJ1-2
cdr3_aa: ASPLTQGVYYGYT

v_call: TRBV6-5
clone_size: few
j_call: TRBJ2-6
cdr3_aa: ASSLLGLSSGANVLT

v_call: TRBV2
clone_size: many
j_call: TRBJ2-1
cdr3_aa: ASASRQSSYNEQF